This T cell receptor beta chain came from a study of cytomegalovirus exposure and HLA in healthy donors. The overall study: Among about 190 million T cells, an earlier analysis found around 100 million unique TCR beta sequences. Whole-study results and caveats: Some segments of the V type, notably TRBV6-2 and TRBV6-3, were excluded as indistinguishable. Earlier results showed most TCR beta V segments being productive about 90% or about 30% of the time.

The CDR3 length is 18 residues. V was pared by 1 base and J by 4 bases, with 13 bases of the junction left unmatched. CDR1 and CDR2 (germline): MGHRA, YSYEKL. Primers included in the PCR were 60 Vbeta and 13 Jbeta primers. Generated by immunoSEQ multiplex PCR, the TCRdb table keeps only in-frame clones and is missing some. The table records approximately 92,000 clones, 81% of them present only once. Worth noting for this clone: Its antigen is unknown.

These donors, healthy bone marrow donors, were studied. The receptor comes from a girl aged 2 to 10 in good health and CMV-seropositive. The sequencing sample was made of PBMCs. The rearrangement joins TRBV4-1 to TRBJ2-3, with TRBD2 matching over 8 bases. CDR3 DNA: TGCGCCAGCAGCCAAGTCATATTAGCGGGAAATACCCCAGATACGCAGTATTTT. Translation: CASSQVILAGNTPDTQYF.